A selection of T cell receptor beta chains follows, all from one sample in a study of tumor-infiltrating lymphocytes in localized non-small cell lung cancer. Method: immunoSEQ multiplex PCR; TCRdb's copy keeps in-frame clones and lacks some. The sample consists of some 11,000 clones, about 67% of them appearing once. Sequenced: uninvolved lung tissue not adjacent to the tumor. These receptors all stem from a human donor with non-small cell lung cancer. CDR3s include the opening cysteine and the closing phenylalanine or tryptophan. Each record gives: J gene, CDR3 length, V gene, D gene, CDR3 protein. D genes are given only for firm matches.

J: TRBJ2-1; length: 14; V: TRBV7-2; D: TRBD2; CDR3: CASTLSTSSGRWFF
J: TRBJ2-5; length: 15; V: TRBV9; D: TRBD2; CDR3: CASSVDSGRGETQYF
J: TRBJ1-1; length: 13; V: TRBV30; D: -; CDR3: CAWSVQLMTEAFF
J: TRBJ2-5; length: 15; V: TRBV6-4; D: TRBD2; CDR3: CASSASGGNQETQYF
J: TRBJ2-7; length: 14; V: TRBV7-2; D: -; CDR3: CASSLDGSLDEQYF
J: TRBJ2-2; length: 16; V: TRBV4-3; D: TRBD2; CDR3: CASSQVLAGNTGELFF
J: TRBJ2-7; length: 15; V: TRBV2; D: TRBD2; CDR3: CASRRTSGETYEQYF
J: TRBJ1-6; length: 15; V: TRBV5-5; D: -; CDR3: CASSLTRSYNSPLHF
J: TRBJ2-7; length: 14; V: TRBV11-2; D: TRBD1; CDR3: CASSFLTGEYEQYF
J: TRBJ2-7; length: 13; V: TRBV6-1; D: TRBD1; CDR3: CASRPGQSSEQYF
J: TRBJ2-2; length: 14; V: TRBV5-1; D: -; CDR3: CASSFLDQDGELFF
J: TRBJ1-1; length: 15; V: TRBV19; D: -; CDR3: CASSITGNIGTEAFF
J: TRBJ2-1; length: 13; V: TRBV27; D: -; CDR3: CASSLEDGNEQFF
J: TRBJ1-2; length: 17; V: TRBV14; D: -; CDR3: CASSQVGSWGEYYGYTF
J: TRBJ1-5; length: 16; V: TRBV7-8; D: TRBD1; CDR3: CASSLRDRGDNQPQHF
J: TRBJ2-5; length: 15; V: TRBV2; D: -; CDR3: CASKRDKLYQETQYF
J: TRBJ2-1; length: 13; V: TRBV5-1; D: -; CDR3: CASSRETYNEQFF
J: TRBJ1-4; length: 18; V: TRBV19; D: -; CDR3: CASSSSYLSVGGNEKLFF
J: TRBJ2-1; length: 14; V: TRBV10-3; D: TRBD2; CDR3: CAITGSGRGDEQFF
J: TRBJ2-7; length: 15; V: TRBV4-2; D: -; CDR3: CASSQGQASSYEQYF
J: TRBJ2-7; length: 14; V: TRBV6-5; D: TRBD1; CDR3: CASRRDRGQDEQYF
J: TRBJ2-3; length: 13; V: TRBV10-3; D: TRBD2; CDR3: CAISAGDADTQYF
J: TRBJ2-3; length: 14; V: TRBV6-5; D: -; CDR3: CASVSTASTDTQYF
J: TRBJ1-2; length: 16; V: TRBV9; D: TRBD1; CDR3: CASSVDGGTDPYGYTF
J: TRBJ1-4; length: 14; V: TRBV29-1; D: TRBD1; CDR3: CSVVGTGDNEKLFF
J: TRBJ2-7; length: 11; V: TRBV27; D: -; CDR3: CASRSQGKQYF
J: TRBJ1-4; length: 15; V: TRBV4-1; D: -; CDR3: CASSQQPTLYEKLFF
J: TRBJ2-1; length: 14; V: TRBV2; D: -; CDR3: CASSGRFSYNEQFF
J: TRBJ1-2; length: 15; V: TRBV6-5; D: TRBD1; CDR3: CASSSKRQGRYGYTF
J: TRBJ1-2; length: 15; V: TRBV6-6; D: TRBD1; CDR3: CASSPRQGDNYGYTF
J: TRBJ2-3; length: 18; V: TRBV7-2; D: TRBD2; CDR3: CASSLGRLAGGKTDTQYF
J: TRBJ2-4; length: 15; V: TRBV19; D: TRBD1; CDR3: CASSRTGSSKNIQYF
J: TRBJ2-1; length: 13; V: TRBV7-2; D: -; CDR3: CASTRVGGREQFF
J: TRBJ2-1; length: 16; V: TRBV14; D: -; CDR3: CASSQVLARVSNEQFF
J: TRBJ2-1; length: 15; V: TRBV7-9; D: -; CDR3: CASSLALGDYNEQFF
J: TRBJ2-1; length: 13; V: TRBV5-1; D: -; CDR3: CASSLGNTNEQFF
J: TRBJ1-2; length: 14; V: TRBV4-1; D: -; CDR3: CASSQEWGSYGYTF
J: TRBJ2-7; length: 13; V: TRBV7-2; D: -; CDR3: CASSLIGGNEQYF
J: TRBJ2-1; length: 16; V: TRBV9; D: -; CDR3: CASSVVWGAGYNEQFF
J: TRBJ1-5; length: 13; V: TRBV6-4; D: -; CDR3: CASSDAGGIPQHF
J: TRBJ2-1; length: 14; V: TRBV7-7; D: -; CDR3: CASSLDIAQTEQFF
J: TRBJ2-1; length: 15; V: TRBV4-3; D: -; CDR3: CASSQDGNRYNEQFF
J: TRBJ2-1; length: 14; V: TRBV5-4; D: TRBD1; CDR3: CASSWGTGYNEQFF
J: TRBJ1-2; length: 12; V: TRBV29-1; D: -; CDR3: CSVGGQGYGYTF
J: TRBJ1-3; length: 14; V: TRBV5-4; D: -; CDR3: CASSQDSSGNTIYF
J: TRBJ2-1; length: 15; V: TRBV5-6; D: -; CDR3: CASSSKDGDYNEQFF
J: TRBJ2-2; length: 13; V: TRBV5-4; D: -; CDR3: CASSLVGSGELFF
J: TRBJ1-2; length: 14; V: TRBV2; D: -; CDR3: CASTPLGSVYGYTF
J: TRBJ1-4; length: 14; V: TRBV19; D: -; CDR3: CASRTGSSNEKLFF